This record concerns one T cell receptor (beta chain) sequence. The table came from immunoSEQ multiplex PCR; TCRdb's copy has only in-frame clones and leaves some out. The profile shows under 80,000 clones, approximately 96% of them singletons. These data are taken from a study of technical replicates of blood from a few donors. The CDR3 is made up of 12 amino acids. Germline V gene lookup returns CDR1 MNHNY and CDR2 SVGAGI (reference sequence). Losses at the gene ends were 5 bases for V and 6 bases for J; bases not matched to a gene: 3. This sequence originates from a human donor in good health. The rearrangement joins TRBV6-6 to TRBJ2-7; 8 bases fit TRBD1. Sequenced: T cells isolated from PBMCs. CDR3 coding DNA: TGTGCCAGCAGTGACAGGGGTCTCGAGCAGTACTTC. Protein sequence: CASSDRGLEQYF.